This TCR beta chain was retrieved from a study of T-cell reconstitution after alpha-beta-depleted transplantation in children (dated by TCRdb to about 2016). Background on the whole study: T-cell immune reconstitution after TCRalphabeta/CD19-depleted allogeneic hematopoietic cell transplantation in children was quantitatively tracked in the study by means of TCR repertoire profiling. Overall study outcomes, separate from this receptor: In some patients, the high TCRbeta diversity seen at day 60 was put down to recipient T cells and intrathymic progenitors that had survived conditioning. The frequencies of hyperexpanded clones fell over the following months, and after one year, T-cell counts and TCRbeta diversity were mostly attributed to newly produced T cells. About two months after transplant, the apparently early recovery of alphabetaT-cell counts reportedly depended on just several hundred clones that had expanded rapidly and came from non-depleted graft cells.

This specimen's treatment or condition label, interpreted: allogeneic hematopoietic cell transplantation with graft depleted of TCRalphabeta T cells and CD19 B cells. TCRalphabeta/CD19-depleted allogeneic hematopoietic cell grafts were given to the transplant recipients, all of whom were children. Libraries were prepared through PCR. The reads were generated on an Illumina HiSeq 2500. Molecular barcoding was employed in the preparation of TCR libraries, with unique molecular identifiers being used to normalize TCRbeta repertoire quantification. The raw public reads went through TCRdb reprocessing: fastp at Q25, MiXCR clone calling, in-frame beta chains kept. Rows are unified per CDR3 protein, each entry keeping the most common DNA and genes. The sample table holds roughly 300,000 distinct CDR3 sequences, of which 11% were seen once. Around 24% of the sample lies in the top ten. The CDR3 covers 13 residues, taking in both the cysteine and the phenylalanine. The entry retains the CDR3 DNA only, 39 bases that are in frame from base 1. V drops 8 bases and J drops 6 bases, leaving 14 bases in between.

At least ten counts were recorded for this clonotype. The clone's antigen remains unknown. Nothing much larger sits one base from this clone, and base qualities are not available. The sample in question was peripheral blood, obtained 180 days after TCRalphabeta/CD19-depleted stem cell transplant. This TCR derives from a male patient between 2 and 10 years old who had a stem cell transplant for chronic granulomatous disease, so the T cells may come from the graft donor. Recombination joined TRBV12-3 or TRBV12-4 with TRBJ2-1; TRBD2 is possibly the D segment (6 matching bases). The nucleotide sequence is TGTGCCAGCCGCCGGGGGAACCTCAATGAGCAGTTCTTC. Its protein reads: CASRRGNLNEQFF.